Sequencing of this TCR beta chain was carried out in a study of Ad26.COV2.S vaccination and SARS-CoV-2 variants. Study-level information: Participant was drawn from the COV1001 Ad26.COV2.S trial arm. Intramuscularly, Ad26.COV2.S was given either once or twice, 56 days apart. Study-wide points: The authors reported substantial breadth in spike-specific CD8+ and CD4+ T cell responses after vaccination. Placebo recipients and vaccine recipients were similar in non-spike TCR breadth.

A remark on this clone: Its cognate antigen is unknown.

This sample's treatment: 15 to 20 received Ad26.COV2.S at low or high dose, single or two shots; a few received placebo; per-sample allocation not given. At day 63 after the first vaccine or placebo injection, samples were drawn. J was trimmed by 5 bases and V by 4 bases; bases with no gene match: 8. The germline V gene encodes CDR1 LGHNT and CDR2 FRNRAP. The CDR3 spans 15 residues. Assay: immunoSEQ multiplex PCR; the TCRdb copy retains only in-frame clones and omits some. The sample shows about 350,000 clones, about 85% of them seen only once. The sequences come from peripheral blood, collected in a trial of Ad26.COV2.S vaccine versus placebo. V is TRBV12-5 and J is TRBJ1-1, with 9 nucleotides matching TRBD1. This sequence originates from a person aged 18-60 years who received the Ad26.COV2.S COVID-19 vaccine or a placebo. The chain's CDR3 is CASGSGTGLRTEAFF. CDR3 DNA: TGTGCTAGTGGTTCGGGGACAGGGTTGAGGACTGAAGCTTTCTTT.